Listed below are T cell receptor beta chains from one sample, sequenced in a study of shared clonotypes between healthy human individuals. TCRdb keeps only in-frame clones here, not all; method: immunoSEQ multiplex PCR. The profile shows over 850,000 clones, approximately 78% of them singletons. Sequencing was carried out using memory CD4+ T cells from PBMCs. The receptors derive from a man younger than 30 in good health. Some clones in this sample may be carry-over from other donors' samples. The CDR3 runs from the conserved cysteine through the conserved F or W. Fields, in order: V gene, clone size, D gene, J gene, CDR3 protein, CDR3 DNA. D genes are given only for firm matches. Part of the rows lack a size; the others show once, few, many or a class for expanded clones.

>TRBV9|-|-|TRBJ2-1
CASSVGGAGWDEQFF
TGTGCCAGCAGCGTAGGGGGCGCGGGGTGGGATGAGCAGTTCTTC
>TRBV7-2|-|-|TRBJ2-6
CASSLRPGVPGANVLTF
TGTGCCAGCAGCTTACGCCCAGGGGTTCCTGGGGCCAACGTCCTGACTTTC
>TRBV28|-|-|TRBJ1-5
CASSLGLVGQGSNQPQHF
TGTGCCAGCAGTTTAGGCCTAGTGGGGCAGGGAAGCAATCAGCCCCAGCATTTT
>TRBV29-1|-|TRBD1|TRBJ2-7
CSAITGTGNEQYF
TGCAGCGCCATAACCGGGACAGGGAACGAGCAGTACTTC
>TRBV19|once|-|TRBJ2-7
CASSIDWGDRLDEQYF
TGTGCCAGTAGTATAGATTGGGGGGACAGACTGGACGAGCAGTACTTC
>TRBV30|-|TRBD1|TRBJ1-2
CAWRANRGLGYTF
TGTGCCTGGAGGGCAAACAGGGGTTTGGGCTACACCTTC
>TRBV7-2|-|-|TRBJ1-1
CASTATGINTEAFF
TGTGCCAGCACTGCAACAGGGATTAACACTGAAGCTTTCTTT
>TRBV18|-|-|TRBJ1-4
CASSPGGYDEKLFF
TGTGCCAGCTCACCAGGGGGGTACGATGAAAAACTGTTTTTT
>TRBV14|-|TRBD2|TRBJ2-5
CASSQRPSGGGSETQYF
TGTGCCAGCAGCCAGCGTCCTAGCGGAGGAGGGTCAGAGACCCAGTACTTC
>TRBV6-4|-|TRBD1|TRBJ2-1
CASSKQGASSYNEQFF
TGTGCCAGCAGTAAACAGGGGGCGAGCTCCTACAATGAGCAGTTCTTC
>TRBV7-2|few|-|TRBJ2-1
CASSQDRRSYNEQFF
TGTGCCAGCAGTCAAGACAGGCGCTCCTACAATGAGCAGTTCTTC
>TRBV9|-|TRBD2|TRBJ2-3
CASGLGLAVPTDTQYF
TGTGCCAGCGGGTTGGGACTAGCGGTTCCCACAGATACGCAGTATTTT
>TRBV9|-|-|TRBJ1-2
CASSVALTGANYGYTF
TGTGCCAGCAGCGTAGCCCTTACCGGGGCCAACTATGGCTACACCTTC
>TRBV7-2|-|-|TRBJ2-5
CASSLGGGGETQYF
TGTGCCAGCAGCCTGGGGGGGGGCGGAGAGACCCAGTACTTC
>TRBV5-8|-|-|TRBJ1-5
CASSLAGFSNQPQHF
TGTGCCAGCAGCTTGGCTGGGTTTAGCAATCAGCCCCAGCATTTT
>TRBV27|-|-|TRBJ2-2
CASSLYSLTGELFF
TGTGCCAGCAGTTTATATTCTCTCACCGGGGAGCTGTTTTTT
>TRBV27|-|-|TRBJ1-2
CASSRGGSNDGYTF
TGTGCCAGCAGCCGTGGGGGGAGTAACGATGGCTACACCTTC
>TRBV18|-|-|TRBJ1-1
CASSPPLAIQGPNTEAFF
TGTGCCAGCTCACCCCCTTTAGCGATACAGGGCCCGAACACTGAAGCTTTCTTT
>TRBV11-2|-|-|TRBJ1-4
CASTGTGHEKLFF
TGTGCCAGCACCGGGACCGGCCATGAAAAACTGTTTTTT
>TRBV7-9|-|-|TRBJ1-1
CASSPGTASTEAFF
TGTGCCAGCAGCCCAGGGACGGCTTCCACTGAAGCTTTCTTT
>TRBV4-3|once|-|TRBJ1-1
CASSQQTENTEAFF
TGCGCCAGCAGCCAACAGACAGAGAACACTGAAGCTTTCTTT
>TRBV5-1|-|TRBD1|TRBJ1-6
CASSLTTGEYSPLHF
TGCGCCAGCAGCCTCACGACAGGGGAGTATTCACCCCTCCACTTT
>TRBV2|-|TRBD2|TRBJ2-2
CASRVGLAALFIDATGELFF
TGTGCCAGCAGGGTCGGACTAGCCGCATTGTTCATAGACGCCACCGGGGAGCTGTTTTTT
>TRBV7-6|once|TRBD1|TRBJ1-4
CASSLGGGNEKLFF
TGTGCCAGCAGCTTAGGAGGGGGCAATGAAAAACTGTTTTTT
>TRBV11-2|-|TRBD2|TRBJ2-3
CASSRTSPFTDTQYF
TGTGCCAGCAGCCGGACTAGCCCCTTCACAGATACGCAGTATTTT
>TRBV5-8|-|-|TRBJ2-1
CASSLVGRDYNEQFF
TGTGCCAGCAGCTTGGTGGGGCGGGATTACAATGAGCAGTTCTTC
>TRBV28|few|TRBD1|TRBJ1-4
CASSDPGTGNEKLFF
TGTGCCAGCAGCGATCCCGGGACAGGGAATGAAAAACTGTTTTTT
>TRBV9|-|-|TRBJ1-3
CASSYEGSPDNTIYF
TGTGCCAGCAGCTACGAGGGGAGTCCGGACAACACCATATATTTT
>TRBV18|-|-|TRBJ1-5
CASSPGNSNQPQHF
TGTGCCAGCTCACCCGGGAACAGCAATCAGCCCCAGCATTTT
>TRBV11-2|-|-|TRBJ2-1
CASSLGPFYNEQFF
TGTGCCAGCAGCTTAGGGCCCTTCTACAATGAGCAGTTCTTC
>TRBV15|-|-|TRBJ1-2
CATSRTTSYGYTF
TGTGCCACCAGCAGAACGACAAGCTATGGCTACACCTTC
>TRBV7-2|once|TRBD2|TRBJ2-3
CASSKTSGRTDTQYF
TGTGCCAGCAGTAAGACTAGCGGGAGAACAGATACGCAGTATTTT
>TRBV12-2|once|-|TRBJ2-1
CASRSGDNEQFF
TGTGCAAGTCGCTCAGGGGACAATGAGCAGTTCTTC
>TRBV9|-|TRBD1|TRBJ2-7
CASSEGQGIVYEQYF
TGTGCCAGCAGCGAGGGACAGGGAATAGTCTACGAGCAGTACTTC
>TRBV6-4|once|TRBD2|TRBJ2-3
CASSRTSGSADTQYF
TGTGCCAGCAGTCGGACTAGCGGGAGCGCAGATACGCAGTATTTT
>TRBV18|-|-|TRBJ1-4
CASSYTMISNNEKLFF
TGTGCCAGCTCATATACCATGATATCCAATAATGAAAAACTGTTTTTT
>TRBV7-9|-|-|TRBJ2-7
CASGPRQSVYEQYF
TGTGCCAGCGGTCCGAGACAATCCGTTTACGAGCAGTACTTC
>TRBV5-1|-|-|TRBJ1-2
CASSLAVGPYGYTF
TGCGCCAGCAGCTTGGCCGTAGGACCGTATGGCTACACCTTC
>TRBV28|once|-|TRBJ1-5
CASSLPGGNQPQHF
TGTGCCAGCAGTTTGCCCGGGGGCAATCAGCCCCAGCATTTT
>TRBV27|-|TRBD1|TRBJ2-7
CASRTQGGPRDEQYF
TGTGCCAGCAGGACCCAAGGGGGCCCCAGGGACGAGCAGTACTTC
>TRBV6-5|-|TRBD1|TRBJ1-6
CASSYSGQAASPLHF
TGTGCCAGCAGTTACTCAGGACAGGCGGCCTCACCCCTCCACTTT
>TRBV6-4|-|-|TRBJ2-5
CASSRNFQETQYF
TGTGCCAGCAGTCGGAACTTCCAAGAGACCCAGTACTTC